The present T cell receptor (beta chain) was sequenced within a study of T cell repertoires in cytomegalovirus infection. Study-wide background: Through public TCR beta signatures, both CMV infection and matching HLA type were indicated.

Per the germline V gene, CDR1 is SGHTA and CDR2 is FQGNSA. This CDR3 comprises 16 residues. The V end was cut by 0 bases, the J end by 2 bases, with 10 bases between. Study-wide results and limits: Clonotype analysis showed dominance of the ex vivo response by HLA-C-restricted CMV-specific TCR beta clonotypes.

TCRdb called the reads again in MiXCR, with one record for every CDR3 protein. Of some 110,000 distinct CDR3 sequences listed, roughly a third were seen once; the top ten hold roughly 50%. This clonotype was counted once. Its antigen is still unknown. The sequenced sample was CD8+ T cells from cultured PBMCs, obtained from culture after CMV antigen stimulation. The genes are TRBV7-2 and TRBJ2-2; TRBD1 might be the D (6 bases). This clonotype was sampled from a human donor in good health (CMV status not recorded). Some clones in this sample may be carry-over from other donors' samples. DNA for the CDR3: TGTGCCAGCAGCTTAGCGGCAGGGGATAACACCGGGGAGCTGTTTTTT. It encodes CASSLAAGDNTGELFF.